This T cell receptor (beta chain) originates from a study of OX40 agonist ivuxolimab in advanced cancers. Study-wide background: The patients received agonistic anti-OX40 (CD134) antibody ivuxolimab. A male proportion of under 90% was recorded, with mean age 60 years and range 23 to 79.

Profiling relied on immunoSEQ multiplex PCR, and the TCRdb table lists in-frame clones only, not all of them. The sample shows about 77,000 clones, approximately 95% of them seen only once. The CDR3 totals 11 residues. The germline gives CDR1 SQVTM, CDR2 ANQGSEA. Trimming removed 7 bases from V and 3 bases from J; junction bases left unmatched: 3. The sequence was obtained from an adult with an advanced solid tumor such as melanoma, head and neck, liver or kidney cancer. The sample was CD4+ or CD8+ T cells sorted from blood, taken in a trial of the OX40 agonist ivuxolimab. The J gene is TRBJ2-7, the V gene TRBV29-1; 7 positions agree with TRBD1. CDR3 loop: CSGGTDYEQYF. CDR3 coding DNA: TGCAGCGGTGGGACAGACTACGAGCAGTACTTC.